A selection of T cell receptor beta chains follows, all from one sample in a study of glioma-infiltrating T cells. TCRdb ran MiXCR on the multiplex PCR reads and lists one entry per CDR3 protein. The data show some 90,000 distinct CDR3 sequences, roughly 39% seen once. Sequencing was performed on glioma tissue, nonneoplastic brain tissue, or PBMCs (not recorded which). These receptors all come from a human donor with low-grade glioma or glioblastoma, undergoing nonglioma brain surgery, or in good health (not recorded which). Both conserved end residues are part of each CDR3. A D gene is named only where the DNA matches it firmly. Clone size is not always given. Where it is, it says once, few, many or a class for expanded clones.

size	D	V	J	DNA	CDR3
many	TRBD2	TRBV29-1	TRBJ2-1	TGCAGCGTCGAGGGACTAGCGGGAGCCTACAATGAGCAGTTCTTC	CSVEGLAGAYNEQFF
-	-	TRBV5-1	TRBJ2-3	TGCGCCAGCAGCCCTAGCGACGGGAACACAGATACGCAGTATTTT	CASSPSDGNTDTQYF
many	TRBD1	TRBV2	TRBJ1-1	TGTGCCAGCAGTGAAAAAGGACAGGGGGCCTCAGAAGCTTTCTTT	CASSEKGQGASEAFF
-	-	TRBV12-3/TRBV12-4	TRBJ2-3	TGTGCCAGCAGTTCCCAGGCCACAGGTACGCAGTATTTT	CASSSQATGTQYF
-	TRBD2	TRBV7-9	TRBJ2-7	TGTACCAGCAGCTTAGACGGGACTAGAGCGCCCTACGAGCAGTACTTC	CTSSLDGTRAPYEQYF
many	-	TRBV15	TRBJ2-7	TGTGCCACCAGCAGAGATCCCCGCCCGGAGAACGAGCAGTACTTC	CATSRDPRPENEQYF
few	-	TRBV3-1	TRBJ1-1	TGTGCCAGCAGCCCAGGGGTTATGAACACTGAAGCTATCTTT	CASSPGVMNTEAIF
many	-	TRBV7-2	TRBJ2-1	TGTGCCAGCAGCGCCCAGGCGGGACTTGGCTACAATGAGCAGTTCTTC	CASSAQAGLGYNEQFF
few	-	TRBV9	TRBJ2-7	TGTGCCAGCAGCGTAGCAACGGGTGATTCCTACGAGCAGTACTTC	CASSVATGDSYEQYF
many	-	TRBV18	TRBJ2-3	TGTGCCAGCTCACCAGGGGTGTCGGCAGATACGCAGTATTTT	CASSPGVSADTQYF
-	-	TRBV15	TRBJ2-1	TGTGCCACCAGCTTCCAGGGGGGAGGATACAATGAGCAGTTCTTC	CATSFQGGGYNEQFF
-	-	TRBV9	TRBJ2-2	TGTGCCAGTACCAGCCCGGGGTCCGGGGAGCTGTTTTTT	CASTSPGSGELFF
-	-	TRBV6-1	TRBJ2-3	TGTGCCTGCAGTCCGTCATTTAATAGCAATCAGCCCCAGTATTTT	CACSPSFNSNQPQYF
-	-	TRBV4-1	TRBJ2-2	TGCGCCAGCAGCTTGGAGGGCAGGGGTGCCGCGAACACCGGGGAGCCGTTTTTT	CASSLEGRGAANTGEPFF
-	TRBD1	TRBV6-5	TRBJ2-5	TGTGCCAGCAGTTACGACAGGGTGGAGACCCAGTACTTC	CASSYDRVETQYF
-	-	TRBV20-1	TRBJ2-7	TGCAGTGCCATCAGTGACTCGCGGGACAACTACGAGCAGTACTTC	CSAISDSRDNYEQYF
many	TRBD1	TRBV12-3/TRBV12-4	TRBJ1-1	TGTGCCAGCAACACCGGGACAGGGGGCACTGAAGCTTTCTTT	CASNTGTGGTEAFF
-	-	TRBV20-1	TRBJ2-3	TGCAGTACAAACGGGGGCACAGGTACGCAGTATTTT	CSTNGGTGTQYF
-	-	TRBV15	TRBJ2-5	TGTGCCACCAGCAGAGGGTACAGCTCTGGGACAGAGACCCAGTACTTC	CATSRGYSSGTETQYF
-	-	TRBV14	TRBJ2-5	TGTGCCAGCAGCACCAGACAAGAGACCCAGTACTTC	CASSTRQETQYF
many	TRBD2	TRBV24-1	TRBJ2-1	TGTGCCACTAGCGTAAGCGGGATCTCCTACAATGAGCAGTTCTTC	CATSVSGISYNEQFF
many	-	TRBV19	TRBJ1-1	TGTGCCAGTAGTATTATCGCTGGGTCGAACACTGAAGCTTTCTTT	CASSIIAGSNTEAFF
few	-	TRBV6-1	TRBJ2-3	TGTTGGCGGGGAGGTGGGAATGAGCAGTATTTT	CWRGGGNEQYF
-	TRBD1	TRBV6-2/TRBV6-3	TRBJ2-7	TGTGCCAGCGTCCGACAGGGGGCGCGAGAGCAGTACTTC	CASVRQGAREQYF
many	-	TRBV3-1	TRBJ2-3	TGTGCCAGCAGCCGGACACTAGCTCACCCCCTGGATACGCAGTATTTT	CASSRTLAHPLDTQYF
many	TRBD2	TRBV12-3/TRBV12-4	TRBJ2-1	TGTGCCAGCAGTTTTCGGGGGGGTGAGCAGTTCTTC	CASSFRGGEQFF
many	-	TRBV28	TRBJ2-1	TGTGCCAGCAGCCCTGGACAGTATGAGCAGTTCTTC	CASSPGQYEQFF
many	-	TRBV11-1	TRBJ2-1	TGTGCCAGCAGCCAATATAGGGGGAGCTCCTACAATGAGCAGTTCTTC	CASSQYRGSSYNEQFF
-	-	TRBV19	TRBJ2-3	TGTGCCAGTAGGTTCGCAGATACGCAGTATTTC	CASRFADTQYF
many	TRBD2	TRBV25-1	TRBJ2-5	TGTGCCAGCGGGACTAGTCAAGAGACCCAGTACTTC	CASGTSQETQYF
-	-	TRBV4-1	TRBJ2-1	TGCGCCAGCGGGAACCGTGCTCCCCATAATGAGCAGTTCTTC	CASGNRAPHNEQFF
many	TRBD1	TRBV27	TRBJ2-7	TGTGCCAGCAGCCCCAGGGGGCGGGAGCAGTACTTC	CASSPRGREQYF
-	-	TRBV6-2/TRBV6-3	TRBJ2-3	TGTGCCAGCAGTAGGTGGACCCAGCCTAAAACAGATACGCAGTATTTT	CASSRWTQPKTDTQYF
many	TRBD1	TRBV12-3/TRBV12-4	TRBJ2-1	TGTGCCAGCAGAGGACAGGGGGCGTTTGGCGAGCAGTTCTTC	CASRGQGAFGEQFF
-	-	TRBV6-1	TRBJ1-3	TGTGCCAGCCGGACTGGAAACACCATATATTTT	CASRTGNTIYF
-	-	TRBV4-1	TRBJ2-5	TGCGCCAGCAGCACTGGGGAGACTAGGGCCTTC	CASSTGETRAF
many	TRBD1	TRBV28	TRBJ1-6	TGTGCCAGCCGGACAGGGGTAAATTCACCCCTCCACTTT	CASRTGVNSPLHF
-	TRBD1	TRBV20-1	TRBJ1-1	TGCAGTGCTTGGGACAGGGAGGGCACTGAAGCTTTCTTT	CSAWDREGTEAFF
many	TRBD2	TRBV11-2	TRBJ2-3	TGTGCCAGCAGCACCACCGGGACTAGGGGGACAGATACGCAGTATTTT	CASSTTGTRGTDTQYF
-	TRBD1	TRBV29-1	TRBJ1-2	TGCAGCGCTTTACCATCCCGGACAGGGGTTAACTATGGCTACACCTTC	CSALPSRTGVNYGYTF
many	-	TRBV5-1	TRBJ2-7	TGCGCCAGCAGCTTGGACGGGGGCTACGAGCAGTACTTC	CASSLDGGYEQYF
-	-	TRBV18	TRBJ1-3	TGTGCTAGCTCACCCAACATACAGAGCTCTGGAAGCACCATATATTTT	CASSPNIQSSGSTIYF